The source of this T cell receptor (beta chain) is a study of identical twins. Study findings and constraints: Its conclusions, products of cross-sectional statistical analysis, did not come from following the same donors.

TCRdb analysed the 5' RACE reads with MiXCR anew, one entry per CDR3 protein. The sample shows about 720,000 distinct CDR3 sequences, around 8.6% of them seen only once. V was pared by 7 bases and J by 4 bases, with 15 bases of the junction left unmatched. The CDR3 totals 16 residues. CDR1 and CDR2 (germline): MDHEN, SYDVKM. For this clonotype: Its specificity is unknown.

Another study also made use of these data, one on yellow fever vaccine responses in identical twins.

The origin of this receptor is a woman aged 18-35 years in good health. The sequencing sample was made of PBMCs. V usage is TRBV28 and J usage is TRBJ2-7; 8 bases fit TRBD1. Here the CDR3 DNA reads TGTGCCAGCAACGCCTTAACAGGGGGAATAAATTACGAGCAGTACTTC. Its protein product is CASNALTGGINYEQYF.